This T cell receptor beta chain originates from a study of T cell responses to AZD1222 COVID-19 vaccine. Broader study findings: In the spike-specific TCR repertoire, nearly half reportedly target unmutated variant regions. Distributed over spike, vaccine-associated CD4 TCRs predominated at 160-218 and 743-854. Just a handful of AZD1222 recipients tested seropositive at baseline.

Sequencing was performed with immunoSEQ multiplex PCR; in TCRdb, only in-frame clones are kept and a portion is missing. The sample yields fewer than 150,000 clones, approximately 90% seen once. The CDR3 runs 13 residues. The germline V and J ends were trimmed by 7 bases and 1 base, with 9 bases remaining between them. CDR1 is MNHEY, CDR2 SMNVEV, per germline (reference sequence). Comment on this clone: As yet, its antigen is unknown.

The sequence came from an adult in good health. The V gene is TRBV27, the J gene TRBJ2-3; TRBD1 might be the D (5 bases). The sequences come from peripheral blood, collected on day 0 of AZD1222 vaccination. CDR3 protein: CASKLRGTDTQYF. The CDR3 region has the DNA TGTGCCAGCAAGCTCAGGGGCACAGATACGCAGTATTTT.